This is a list of T cell receptor beta chains from one sample in a study of shared clonotypes between healthy human individuals. Using immunoSEQ multiplex PCR, the repertoire was profiled, and TCRdb retains in-frame clones only, with some absent. The sample records about 2.2 million clones, 85% to 95% being singletons. The source material was naive CD8+ T cells from PBMCs. These TCRs come from a man aged 18 to 30 in good health. Some clones in this sample may be carry-over from other donors' samples. Both conserved end residues are trimmed from each CDR3.

j_gene,v_gene,CDR3aa
TRBJ2-2,TRBV29-1,SVVVPGLNTGELF
TRBJ2-7,TRBV10-3,AIRADLAGGRDNKRRGHEQY
TRBJ2-7,TRBV6-5,ASSLGREKSYEQY
TRBJ1-4,TRBV13,ASSSLGEDEKLF
TRBJ1-2,TRBV15,ATSERDSVVGYT
TRBJ2-5,TRBV19,ASSSPAGGEWETQY
TRBJ1-2,TRBV13,ASSLGQGDNYGYT
TRBJ2-1,TRBV14,ASSQESGPYNEQF
TRBJ1-1,TRBV15,ATRMGNTEAF
TRBJ2-1,TRBV10-3,AISESVRGGSLNEQF
TRBJ2-7,TRBV27,ASSFLQGIGAYEQY
TRBJ2-1,TRBV27,ASSFDSGYINEQF
TRBJ2-1,TRBV9,ASSVDGGSSYNEQF
TRBJ1-4,TRBV27,ATAWDATNEKLF
TRBJ2-1,TRBV9,ASSPTSGRVYEQF
TRBJ2-5,TRBV27,ASSLRAPRETQY
TRBJ1-4,TRBV5-1,ASSSRLGGIFGNEKLF
TRBJ2-7,TRBV30,AWRTGQGISYEQY
TRBJ2-1,TRBV6-5,ASSYVEGRPYNEQF
TRBJ2-2,TRBV5-1,ASSSPDTLGVTGELF
TRBJ2-7,TRBV5-6,ASSLGEGSSYEQY
TRBJ2-7,TRBV19,ASSIGPAGTYEQY
TRBJ1-3,TRBV28,ASSLGRNSGNTIY
TRBJ1-1,TRBV7-9,ASSDPLERNTEAF
TRBJ1-1,TRBV27,ASSTRQGWGTEAF
TRBJ1-2,TRBV28,ASSFDRGSRGLNYGYT
TRBJ2-7,TRBV2,ASSVGPVYEQY
TRBJ2-3,TRBV28,ASSQKAGSDTQY
TRBJ2-7,TRBV11-2,ASSLARTYEQY
TRBJ2-1,TRBV19,ASSIGANSYNEQF
TRBJ2-1,TRBV6-4,ASSDSGQGPYNEQF
TRBJ2-7,TRBV2,ASSEGLAVYEQY
TRBJ2-3,TRBV27,ASSLQGLAGEADTQY
TRBJ1-4,TRBV15,ATSREGVYNEKLF
TRBJ2-3,TRBV4-3,ASSHLTSVSTDTQY
TRBJ1-1,TRBV5-5,ASGAAGGRLNTEAF
TRBJ1-2,TRBV27,ASSFTPLQGAKGYGYT
TRBJ2-4,TRBV7-9,ASSPQNTKNIQY
TRBJ2-7,TRBV19,ASSTGSLAGHYEQY
TRBJ1-3,TRBV28,ASSLGLGSSSGNTIY
TRBJ2-6,TRBV28,ASSPNLGVEANVLT
TRBJ2-7,TRBV9,ASSATQAGPRGEQY
TRBJ2-2,TRBV7-8,ASSLLANTGELF
TRBJ2-5,TRBV5-1,ASSLPGQGQETQY
TRBJ2-2,TRBV9,ASSDTFEGNTGELF
TRBJ2-3,TRBV19,ASSMGGLVADTQY
TRBJ1-4,TRBV7-6,ASSLALSEKLF
TRBJ2-3,TRBV27,ASAPSVTDTQY
TRBJ1-2,TRBV4-2,ASSPRTGANYGYT
TRBJ2-7,TRBV27,ASSFGLAGVTEQY
TRBJ1-5,TRBV30,AWSVPHRWSGTLPQH
TRBJ2-7,TRBV28,ASSGTSRVYEQY
TRBJ2-2,TRBV4-2,ASSRTLLAEVGDTGELF
TRBJ1-5,TRBV7-9,ASSLAVSGGLGQPQH
TRBJ2-5,TRBV27,ASSLIVGREETQY